This TCR beta chain emerged from a study of PD-1 and CTLA-4 blockade in melanoma. V was pared by 0 bases and J by 5 bases, with 11 bases between. Germline CDR1 and CDR2: SGDLS and YYNGEE. The CDR3 covers 14 residues. Assay used: immunoSEQ multiplex PCR; TCRdb lists only in-frame clones, some missing. The sample has about 31,000 clones; 80% to 95% are singletons. Sequencing was performed on CD8+ T cells from peripheral blood, taken from a patient given anti-PD-1 treatment. The sequence derives from a human donor with melanoma. This chain links TRBV9 with TRBJ2-5; D might be TRBD1 (5 bases). DNA for the CDR3: TGTGCCAGCAGCGTAGGTGCAGGGTGGGAGACCCAGTACTTC. Its translation: CASSVGAGWETQYF.